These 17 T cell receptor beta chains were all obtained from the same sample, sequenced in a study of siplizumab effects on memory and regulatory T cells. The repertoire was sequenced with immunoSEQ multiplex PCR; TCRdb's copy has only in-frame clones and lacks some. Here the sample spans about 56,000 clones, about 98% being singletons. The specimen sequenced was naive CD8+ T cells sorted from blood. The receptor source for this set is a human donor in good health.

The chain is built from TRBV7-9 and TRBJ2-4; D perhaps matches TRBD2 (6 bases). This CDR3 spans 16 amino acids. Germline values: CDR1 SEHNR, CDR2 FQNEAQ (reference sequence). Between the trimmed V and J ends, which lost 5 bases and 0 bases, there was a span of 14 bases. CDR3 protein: CASSPGTDIAKNIQYF. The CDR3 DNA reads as TGTGCCAGCAGCCCGGGGACTGACATAGCCAAAAACATTCAGTACTTC.

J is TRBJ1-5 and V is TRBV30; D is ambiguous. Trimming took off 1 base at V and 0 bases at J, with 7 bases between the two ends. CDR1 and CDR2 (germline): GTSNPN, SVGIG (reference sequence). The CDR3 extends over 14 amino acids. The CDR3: CAWSEGYSNQPQHF. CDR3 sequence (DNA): TGTGCCTGGAGTGAAGGGTATAGCAATCAGCCCCAGCATTTT. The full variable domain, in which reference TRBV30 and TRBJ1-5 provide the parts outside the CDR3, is SQTIHQWPATLVQPVGSPLSLECTVEGTSNPNLYWYRQAAGRGLQLLFYSVGIGQISSEVPQNLSASRPQDRQFILSSKKLLLSDSGFYLCAWSEGYSNQPQHFGDGTRLSIL.

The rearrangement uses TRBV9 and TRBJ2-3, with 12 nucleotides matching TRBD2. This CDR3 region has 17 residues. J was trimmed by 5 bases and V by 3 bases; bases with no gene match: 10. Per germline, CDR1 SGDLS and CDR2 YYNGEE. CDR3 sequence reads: CASSEDSTSGRLDTQYF. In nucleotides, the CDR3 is TGTGCCAGCAGCGAGGACTCGACTAGCGGGAGATTAGATACGCAGTATTTT.

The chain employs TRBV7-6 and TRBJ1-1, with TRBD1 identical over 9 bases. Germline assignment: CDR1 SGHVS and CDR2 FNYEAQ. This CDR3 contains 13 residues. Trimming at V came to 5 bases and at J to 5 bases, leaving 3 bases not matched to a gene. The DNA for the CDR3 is TGTGCCAGCAGCGATGACAGGGGGACTGAAGCTTTCTTT. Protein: CASSDDRGTEAFF.

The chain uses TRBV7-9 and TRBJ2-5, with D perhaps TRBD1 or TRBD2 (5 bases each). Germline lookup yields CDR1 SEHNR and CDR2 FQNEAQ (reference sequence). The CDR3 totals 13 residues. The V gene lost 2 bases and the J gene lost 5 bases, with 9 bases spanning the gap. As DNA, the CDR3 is TGTGCCAGCAGCTTACGAGGGGAGGAGACCCAGTACTTC. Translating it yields CASSLRGEETQYF.

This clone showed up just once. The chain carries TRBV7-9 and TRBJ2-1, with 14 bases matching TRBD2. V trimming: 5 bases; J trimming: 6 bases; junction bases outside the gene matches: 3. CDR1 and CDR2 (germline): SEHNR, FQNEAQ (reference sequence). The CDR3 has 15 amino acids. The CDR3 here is CASSPGTSGGNEQFF. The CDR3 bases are TGTGCCAGCAGCCCCGGGACTAGCGGGGGCAATGAGCAGTTCTTC.

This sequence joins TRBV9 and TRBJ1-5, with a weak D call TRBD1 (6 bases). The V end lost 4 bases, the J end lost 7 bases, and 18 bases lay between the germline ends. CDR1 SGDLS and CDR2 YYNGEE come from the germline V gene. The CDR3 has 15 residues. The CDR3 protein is CASSSTGTPHQPQHF. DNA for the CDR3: TGTGCCAGCAGCTCCACGGGGACACCTCACCAGCCCCAGCATTTT.

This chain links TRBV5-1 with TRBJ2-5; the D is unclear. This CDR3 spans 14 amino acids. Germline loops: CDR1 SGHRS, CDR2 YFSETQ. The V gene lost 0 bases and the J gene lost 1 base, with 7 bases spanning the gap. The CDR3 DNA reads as TGCGCCAGCAGCTTGGTGTACCCCCAAGAGACCCAGTACTTC. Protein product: CASSLVYPQETQYF.

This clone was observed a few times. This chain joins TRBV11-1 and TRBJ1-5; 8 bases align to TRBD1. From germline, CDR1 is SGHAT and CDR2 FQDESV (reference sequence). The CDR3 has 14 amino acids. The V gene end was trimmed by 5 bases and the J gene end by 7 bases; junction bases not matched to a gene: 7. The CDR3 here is CASSIDRGGQPQHF. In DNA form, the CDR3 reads TGTGCCAGCAGCATTGACAGGGGCGGGCAGCCCCAGCATTTT.

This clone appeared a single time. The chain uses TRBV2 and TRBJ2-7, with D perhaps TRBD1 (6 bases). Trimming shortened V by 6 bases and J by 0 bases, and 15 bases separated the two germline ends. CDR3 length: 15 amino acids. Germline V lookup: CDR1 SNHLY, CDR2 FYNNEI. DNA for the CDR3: TGTGCCAGCAGATCCCCCTCGGACAGCTCCTACGAGCAGTACTTC. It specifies CASRSPSDSSYEQYF.

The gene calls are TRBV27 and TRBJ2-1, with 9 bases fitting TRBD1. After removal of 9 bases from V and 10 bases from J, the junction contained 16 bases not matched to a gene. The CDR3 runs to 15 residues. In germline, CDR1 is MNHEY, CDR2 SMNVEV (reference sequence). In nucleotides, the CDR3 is TGTGCCAGTATCACCACCAGGACAGGGGCGGGAGAGCAGTTCTTC. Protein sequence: CASITTRTGAGEQFF.

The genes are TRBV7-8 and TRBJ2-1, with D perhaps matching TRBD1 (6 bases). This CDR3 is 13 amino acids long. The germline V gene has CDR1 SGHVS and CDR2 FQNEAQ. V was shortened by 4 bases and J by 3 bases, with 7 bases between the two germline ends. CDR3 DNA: TGTGCCAGCAGCTCGACAGGCTACAATGAGCAGTTCTTC. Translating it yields CASSSTGYNEQFF.

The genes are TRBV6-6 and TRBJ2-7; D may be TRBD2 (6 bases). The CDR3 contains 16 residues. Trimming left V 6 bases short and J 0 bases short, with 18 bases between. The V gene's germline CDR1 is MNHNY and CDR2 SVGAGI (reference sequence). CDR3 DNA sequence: TGTGCCAGCAGGGGAGGCTTCCAGCTCGGCTCCTACGAGCAGTACTTC. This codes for CASRGGFQLGSYEQYF.

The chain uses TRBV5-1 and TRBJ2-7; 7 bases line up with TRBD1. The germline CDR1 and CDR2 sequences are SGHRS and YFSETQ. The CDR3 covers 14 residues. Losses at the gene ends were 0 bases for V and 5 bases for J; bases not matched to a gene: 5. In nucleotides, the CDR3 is TGCGCCAGCAGCTTGGAGGGGGCGCGGAACGAGCAGTACTTC. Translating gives CASSLEGARNEQYF.

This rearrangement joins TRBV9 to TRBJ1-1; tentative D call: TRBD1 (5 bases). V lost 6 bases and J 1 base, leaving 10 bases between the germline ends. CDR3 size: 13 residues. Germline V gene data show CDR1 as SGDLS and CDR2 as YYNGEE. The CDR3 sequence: CASTGGGNTEAFF. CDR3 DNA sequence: TGTGCCAGCACCGGTGGGGGGAACACTGAAGCTTTCTTT.

The CDR3 sequence: CATSRPQRSSGNTIYF. The CDR3 coding sequence is TGTGCCACCAGCCGCCCCCAGCGAAGCTCTGGAAACACCATATATTTT. This chain connects TRBV15 to TRBJ1-3; no reliable D call. V was pared by 5 bases and J by 0 bases, with 14 bases between. Germline loops: CDR1 LNHNV, CDR2 YYDKDF (reference sequence). The CDR3 extends over 16 amino acids.

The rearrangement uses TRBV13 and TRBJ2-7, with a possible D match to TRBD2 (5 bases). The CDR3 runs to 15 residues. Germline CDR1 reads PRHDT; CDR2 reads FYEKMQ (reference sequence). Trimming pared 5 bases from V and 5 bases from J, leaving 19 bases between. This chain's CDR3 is CASSHGYGGFNEQYF. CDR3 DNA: TGTGCCAGCAGCCATGGGTATGGAGGTTTTAACGAGCAGTACTTC.